This T cell receptor (beta chain) originates from a study of T cells after yellow fever vaccination. TCRdb re-analysed the 5' RACE reads in MiXCR, keeping a single row per CDR3 protein. The sample lists about 240,000 distinct CDR3 sequences, 6.5% to 8.5% occurring once. The CDR3 spans 14 residues. V lost 3 bases, J lost 6 bases, and 6 bases stayed unmatched. The sample holds many counts of this clonotype. The antigen remains unidentified. Notes on the study in general: A weaker but faster secondary response was observed, peaking on day 5 versus 15.

The sequence was obtained from a man younger than 45 who received the YFV17D yellow fever vaccine. Material: CD4+ T cells sorted from PBMCs, obtained 15 days after the yellow fever booster vaccination. This chain joins TRBV12-3 or TRBV12-4 and TRBJ1-2; 8 nucleotides match TRBD1. CDR3 residues: CASSLETGADGYTF. Written as DNA, the CDR3 is TGTGCCAGCAGTTTGGAGACAGGGGCCGATGGCTACACCTTC.